Sequencing of this T cell receptor (beta chain) was carried out in a study of blood T cell repertoires in COVID-19. At the level of the study: Acute and convalescent COVID-19 samples came from the United States, Italy and Spain. PBMCs, B-cell-depleted T cells, or T cells were the source of the cDNA or gDNA that made up the material.

Per germline, CDR1 MNHEY and CDR2 SMNVEV (reference sequence). This CDR3 is built from 14 residues. V was clipped by 4 bases and J by 6 bases; unmatched bases: 7. Recruited during active infection, patients (from Seattle) were subsequently followed longitudinally. This clone has a handful of counts. Study processing details: From reference gene primer amplification, estimates of nucleated cell counts were derived. The table came from immunoSEQ multiplex PCR; TCRdb's copy has only in-frame clones and leaves some out. V, J and clone size derive from that table, while D and trimming were established from the DNA sequence. The table includes some 230,000 clones, 86% detected once.

The sequence came from a woman aged 45 to 65 with COVID-19, enrolled during active disease. The chain has TRBV27 and TRBJ1-1, with TRBD1 matching 8 bases. Sequenced sample: peripheral blood. CDR3 coding DNA: TGTGCCAGCAGTTCCAGGGGGCGCTTCCCTGAAGCTTTCTTT. It yields the protein CASSSRGRFPEAFF.